Sequencing of this T cell receptor beta chain was carried out in a study of cytomegalovirus exposure and HLA in healthy donors. On the study more broadly: Of several hundred genotyped donors, more than 65% grouped in the Caucasian-associated ancestry cluster.

Use of 60 Vbeta and 13 Jbeta primers characterized the PCR. Authors' data handling: About 11 million of tens of millions of unique TCR beta chains were shared, per a later count. Clones were read by immunoSEQ multiplex PCR, and TCRdb kept only the in-frame ones, dropping some. For V, J and clone size, that table is used; D and trimming come from the DNA. The sample shows approximately 270,000 clones, 75% to 85% of them seen only once. This clone occurred once. The V end lost 0 bases, the J end lost 5 bases, and 13 bases lay between the germline ends. Germline V CDR1 and CDR2: KGHSH, LQKENI. The CDR3 totals 15 residues.

The V gene is TRBV18, the J gene TRBJ1-1, with D unresolved. The source is a girl aged 2-10 years in good health and CMV-seronegative. The sample comprised PBMCs. The chain's CDR3 is CASSPPPGSGTEAFF. The CDR3 nucleotides are TGTGCCAGCTCACCACCGCCGGGGAGTGGGACTGAAGCTTTCTTT.